This TCR beta chain is from a study of T cells in narcolepsy (dated by TCRdb to the late 2010s). Regarding the study in general: Patients with narcolepsy type 1 or type 2 (NT1, NT2) and healthy control donors were enrolled in the study. To look for autoreactive T cells in narcolepsy patients that target self-antigens of hypocretin neurons (hypocretin, TRIB2), the study used TCR Vbeta sequencing to follow clonotypes in blood and CSF. General findings and caveats noted by the study authors: Autoreactive clonotypes were reported to be detected serially in the blood of the same patients and of different patients, but not in the blood of healthy controls. Plots that compared CSF and blood CD4+ T cell clonotypes from the same patient highlighted HCRT-specific and TRIB2-specific autoreactive clonotypes. Numbers of sequenced blood memory CD4+ clonotypes were comparable, with averages of some 38,000 in patients and roughly 33,000 in controls. No sequences matching autoreactive T cell clones were present in some of the blood memory CD4+ repertoires from patients and controls.

Libraries came from the immunoSEQ multiplex PCR assay. Imported from immuneACCESS, the table was reduced by TCRdb to in-frame sequences with V and J called. These copies leave out some clones; in studies compared against another copy, an unresolved V gene accounts for under half, and the cause of the remainder is not known. This sample is represented by tens of thousands of clones; roughly 85% of them were singletons. Around 9.6% of the sample is taken by the ten largest. Memory CD4+ T cells were sorted ex vivo from peripheral blood of narcolepsy patients and healthy controls for TCR Vbeta sequencing. For this clone: It has no known antigen specificity. Per-base quality was not reported, and no clone a single base away is much larger than it.

After removal of 2 bases from V and 0 bases from J, the junction retains 1 base not matched to a gene. Reading the germline V gene (reference sequence) gives CDR1 MNHNY and CDR2 SVGAGI. Measured from the cysteine to the phenylalanine, the CDR3 is 14 residues long. Just CDR3 DNA is preserved here, 42 bases in frame from base 1. Sample: memory (CD45RA-) CD4+ T cells from blood. What this sample's cell subset or site label stands for: memory T cells sorted ex vivo from peripheral blood. The source of this sequence is a human donor in good health. The sequence joins TRBV6-6 to TRBJ2-7; the central 7 bases match TRBD1. The DNA reads as follows: TGTGCCAGCAGTTACCGGGACAGCTCCTACGAGCAGTACTTC. Its translation is CASSYRDSSYEQYF.